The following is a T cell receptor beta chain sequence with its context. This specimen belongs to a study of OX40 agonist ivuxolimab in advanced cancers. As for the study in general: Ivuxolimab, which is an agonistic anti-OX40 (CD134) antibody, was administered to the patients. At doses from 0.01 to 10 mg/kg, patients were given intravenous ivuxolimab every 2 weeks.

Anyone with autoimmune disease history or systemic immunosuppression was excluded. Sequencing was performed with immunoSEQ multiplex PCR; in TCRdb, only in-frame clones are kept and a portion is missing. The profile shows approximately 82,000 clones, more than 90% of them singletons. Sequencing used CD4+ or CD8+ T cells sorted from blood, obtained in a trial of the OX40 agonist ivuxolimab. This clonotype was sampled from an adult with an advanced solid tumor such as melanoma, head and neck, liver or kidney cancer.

CDR3 nucleotides: TGTGCCAGCAGCTTGGAGGGACAGTCCTACAATGAGCAGTTCTTC. Translated, it gives CASSLEGQSYNEQFF. J is TRBJ2-1 and V is TRBV5-5; TRBD1 aligns across 7 bases. This CDR3 contains 15 residues. Germline V CDR1 and CDR2: SGHKS, YYEKEE (reference sequence). J lost 1 base, V lost 0 bases, and 1 base had no gene match.